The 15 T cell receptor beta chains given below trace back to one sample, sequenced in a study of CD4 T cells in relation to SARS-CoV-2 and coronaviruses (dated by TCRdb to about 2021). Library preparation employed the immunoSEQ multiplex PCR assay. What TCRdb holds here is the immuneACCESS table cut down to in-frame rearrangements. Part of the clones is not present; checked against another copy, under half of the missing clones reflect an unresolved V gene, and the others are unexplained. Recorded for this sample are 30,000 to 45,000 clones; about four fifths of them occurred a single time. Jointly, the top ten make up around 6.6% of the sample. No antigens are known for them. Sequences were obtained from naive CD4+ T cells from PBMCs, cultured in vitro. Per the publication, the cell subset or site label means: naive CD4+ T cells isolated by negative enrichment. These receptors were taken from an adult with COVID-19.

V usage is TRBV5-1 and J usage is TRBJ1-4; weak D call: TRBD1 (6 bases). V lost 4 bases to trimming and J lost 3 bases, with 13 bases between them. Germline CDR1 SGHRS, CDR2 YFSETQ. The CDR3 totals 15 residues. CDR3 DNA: TGCGCCAGCAGCGACAGCCAGGGGTCTAATGAAAAACTGTTTTTT. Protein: CASSDSQGSNEKLFF.

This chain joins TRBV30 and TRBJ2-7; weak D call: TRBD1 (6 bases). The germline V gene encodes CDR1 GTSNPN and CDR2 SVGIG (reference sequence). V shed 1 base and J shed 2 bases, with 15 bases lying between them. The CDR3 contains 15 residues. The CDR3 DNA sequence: TGTGCCTGGAGTGGTCCGGGACAAAGGGCCTACGAGCAGTACTTC. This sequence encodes CAWSGPGQRAYEQYF.

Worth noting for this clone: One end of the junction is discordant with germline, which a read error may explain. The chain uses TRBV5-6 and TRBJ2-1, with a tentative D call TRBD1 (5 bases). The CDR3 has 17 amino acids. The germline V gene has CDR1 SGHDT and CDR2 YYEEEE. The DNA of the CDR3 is TGTGCCAGCAGTTTGGGTGTCGCAGGGCTTACCTACAATGAGCAGTTCTTC. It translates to CASSLGVAGLTYNEQFF.

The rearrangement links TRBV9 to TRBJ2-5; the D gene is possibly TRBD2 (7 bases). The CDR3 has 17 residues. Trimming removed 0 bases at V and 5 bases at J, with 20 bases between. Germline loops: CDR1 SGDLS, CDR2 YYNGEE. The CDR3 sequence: CASSVGGGGGTWETQYF. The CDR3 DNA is TGTGCCAGCAGCGTAGGGGGAGGGGGGGGCACATGGGAGACCCAGTACTTC.

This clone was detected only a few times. The DNA of the CDR3 is TGTGCCAGCTCTGAGTGGGGACAGGGAGATTCACCCCTCCACTTT. Amino acid sequence: CASSEWGQGDSPLHF. The chain uses TRBV18 and TRBJ1-6; TRBD1 matches 9 bases. V trimming: 6 bases; J trimming: 8 bases; junction bases outside the gene matches: 8. Germline lookup yields CDR1 KGHSH and CDR2 LQKENI. This CDR3 region has 15 residues. Looking up the rest from reference TRBV18 and TRBJ1-6 gives the full variable domain: NAGVMQNPRHLVRRRGQEARLRCSPMKGHSHVYWYRQLPEEGLKFMVYLQKENIIDESGMPKERFSAEFPKEGPSILRIQQVVRGDSAAYFCASSEWGQGDSPLHFGNGTRLTVT.

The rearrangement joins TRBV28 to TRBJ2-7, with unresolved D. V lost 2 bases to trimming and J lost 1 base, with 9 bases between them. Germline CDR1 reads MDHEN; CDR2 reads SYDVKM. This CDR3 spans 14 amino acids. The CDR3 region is CASSLRRNSYEQYF. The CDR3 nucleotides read TGTGCCAGCAGTTTAAGGCGGAATTCCTACGAGCAGTACTTC.

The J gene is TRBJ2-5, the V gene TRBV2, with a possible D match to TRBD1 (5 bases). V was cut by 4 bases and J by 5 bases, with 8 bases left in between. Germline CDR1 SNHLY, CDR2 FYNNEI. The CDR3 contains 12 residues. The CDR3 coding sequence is TGTGCCAGCAGTGTAGGGGATGAGACCCAGTACTTC. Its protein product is CASSVGDETQYF.

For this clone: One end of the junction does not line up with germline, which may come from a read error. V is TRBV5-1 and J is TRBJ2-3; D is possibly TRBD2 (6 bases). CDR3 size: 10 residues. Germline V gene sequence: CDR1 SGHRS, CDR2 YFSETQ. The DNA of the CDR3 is TGCGCCAGCAGCTGGGACTGGGGTAAATTT. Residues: CASSWDWGKF.

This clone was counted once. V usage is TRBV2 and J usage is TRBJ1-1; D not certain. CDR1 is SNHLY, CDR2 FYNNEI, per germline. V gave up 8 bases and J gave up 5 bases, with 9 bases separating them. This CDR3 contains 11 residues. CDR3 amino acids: CASRTGTEAFF. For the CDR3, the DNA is TGTGCCAGCCGGACGGGGACTGAAGCTTTCTTT.

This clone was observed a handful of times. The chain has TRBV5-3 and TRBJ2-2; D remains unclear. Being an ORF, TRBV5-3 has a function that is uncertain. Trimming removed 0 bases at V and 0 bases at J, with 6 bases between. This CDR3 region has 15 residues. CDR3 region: CARSLGHSNTGELFF. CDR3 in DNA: TGTGCCAGAAGCTTGGGACACTCGAACACCGGGGAGCTGTTTTTT.

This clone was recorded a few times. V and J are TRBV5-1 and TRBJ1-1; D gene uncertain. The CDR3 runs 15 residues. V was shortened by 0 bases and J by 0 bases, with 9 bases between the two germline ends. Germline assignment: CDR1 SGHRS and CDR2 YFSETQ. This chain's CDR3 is CASSLVGGLNTEAFF. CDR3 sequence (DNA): TGCGCCAGCAGCTTGGTGGGCGGACTGAACACTGAAGCTTTCTTT.

The CDR3 sequence is CASSPTRPYEQYF. DNA for the CDR3: TGTGCCAGCTCGCCAACTAGACCCTACGAGCAGTACTTC. The rearrangement joins TRBV18 to TRBJ2-7; TRBD2 is a possible D gene (5 bases). V was shortened by 6 bases and J by 2 bases, with 11 bases between the two germline ends. Per the germline V gene, CDR1 is KGHSH and CDR2 is LQKENI. The length of the CDR3 is 13 residues. Based on the CDR3 plus reference TRBV18 and TRBJ2-7, the full variable domain is NAGVMQNPRHLVRRRGQEARLRCSPMKGHSHVYWYRQLPEEGLKFMVYLQKENIIDESGMPKERFSAEFPKEGPSILRIQQVVRGDSAAYFCASSPTRPYEQYFGPGTRLTVT.

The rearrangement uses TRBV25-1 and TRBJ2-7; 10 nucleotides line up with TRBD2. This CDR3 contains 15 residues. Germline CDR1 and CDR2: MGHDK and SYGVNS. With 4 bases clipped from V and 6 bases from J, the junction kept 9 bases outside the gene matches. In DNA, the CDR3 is TGTGCCAGCAGTGCCCTAGCGGGAGTCTGGGCCGAGCAGTACTTC. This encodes CASSALAGVWAEQYF.

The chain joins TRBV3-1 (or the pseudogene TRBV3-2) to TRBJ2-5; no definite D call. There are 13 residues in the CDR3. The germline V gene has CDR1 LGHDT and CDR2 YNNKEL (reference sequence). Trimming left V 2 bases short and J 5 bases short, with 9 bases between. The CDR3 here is CASSQLGSETQYF. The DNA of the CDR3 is TGTGCCAGCAGCCAACTAGGAAGCGAGACCCAGTACTTC.

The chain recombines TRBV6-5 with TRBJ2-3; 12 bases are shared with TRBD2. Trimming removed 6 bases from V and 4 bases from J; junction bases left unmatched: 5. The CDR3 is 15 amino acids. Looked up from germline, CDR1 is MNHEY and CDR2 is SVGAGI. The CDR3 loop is CASSDLAGGSDTQYF. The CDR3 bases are TGTGCCAGCAGCGACCTAGCGGGAGGGTCAGATACGCAGTATTTT.